This entry lists 25 T cell receptor beta chains sequenced from one sample in a study of cytomegalovirus exposure and HLA in healthy donors. The PCR had 60 Vbeta and 13 Jbeta primers. Sequencing used immunoSEQ multiplex PCR; TCRdb keeps in-frame clones, though not all of them. The data hold about 110,000 clones, with over 55% observed a single time. The sequencing sample was made of PBMCs. These receptors all come from a female donor in good health and CMV-seronegative.

The rearrangement links TRBV5-1 to TRBJ2-2, with 7 nucleotides matching TRBD2. Germline V gene sequence: CDR1 SGHRS, CDR2 YFSETQ. The CDR3 is 20 amino acids. Losses at the gene ends were 1 base for V and 6 bases for J; bases not matched to a gene: 21. The CDR3 reads CASSLPSAHQRAGSAGELFF. The CDR3 coding sequence is TGCGCCAGCAGCTTGCCCTCGGCCCACCAACGAGCGGGATCGGCCGGGGAGCTGTTTTTT.

The chain employs TRBV9 and TRBJ2-1, with D possibly matching TRBD1 (5 bases). The CDR3 spans 13 residues. Per germline, CDR1 SGDLS and CDR2 YYNGEE. V was shortened by 0 bases and J by 5 bases, with 6 bases between the two germline ends. The CDR3 here is CASSVEQDNEQFF. Written as DNA, the CDR3 is TGTGCCAGCAGCGTAGAACAGGACAATGAGCAGTTCTTC.

This chain links TRBV13 with TRBJ2-6, with a weak D call TRBD2 (6 bases). V was clipped by 3 bases and J by 3 bases, with 24 bases between them. This CDR3 spans 20 amino acids. The germline V gene encodes CDR1 PRHDT and CDR2 FYEKMQ (reference sequence). CDR3: CASSFSARGLVGGGANVLTF. CDR3 bases: TGTGCCAGCAGCTTCTCAGCCCGGGGACTCGTCGGCGGTGGGGCCAACGTCCTGACTTTC.

The genes are TRBV27 and TRBJ2-3; D is perhaps TRBD1 (5 bases). Germline V lookup: CDR1 MNHEY, CDR2 SMNVEV (reference sequence). Trimming removed 2 bases from V and 5 bases from J, with 5 bases in between. The CDR3 consists of 12 residues. The CDR3 is CASSLRGDTQYF. The CDR3 bases are TGTGCCAGCAGTTTAAGGGGAGATACGCAGTATTTT.

The chain has TRBV6-5 and TRBJ2-7, with 7 bases identical to TRBD1. CDR1 MNHEY and CDR2 SVGAGI come from the germline V gene. V gave up 6 bases and J gave up 9 bases; unmatched junction bases: 5. CDR3 length: 11 residues. The CDR3 sequence: CASRRDSAQYF. Here the CDR3 DNA reads TGTGCCAGCAGACGGGACAGCGCGCAGTACTTC.

V usage is TRBV2 and J usage is TRBJ2-3; D is ambiguous. This CDR3 has 12 amino acids. Germline loops: CDR1 SNHLY, CDR2 FYNNEI. The V end lost 7 bases, the J end lost 4 bases, and 9 bases lay between the germline ends. The CDR3 loop reads CASKLSADTQYF. The CDR3 DNA reads TGTGCCAGCAAGTTGTCAGCAGATACGCAGTATTTT.

The chain has TRBV5-6 and TRBJ1-6; unclear D gene. The CDR3 spans 13 residues. With 3 bases removed from V and 7 bases from J, the gap between germline ends came to 8 bases. CDR1 SGHDT and CDR2 YYEEEE come from the germline V gene. This CDR3 is CASSSGINSPLHF. The CDR3 coding sequence is TGTGCCAGCAGCTCTGGCATAAATTCACCCCTCCACTTT.

This chain links TRBV5-4 with TRBJ2-7; D possibly corresponds to TRBD1 (5 bases). Germline V gene data show CDR1 as SGHNT and CDR2 as YYREEE (reference sequence). CDR3 size: 13 residues. V lost 3 bases to trimming and J lost 6 bases, with 13 bases between them. In nucleotides, the CDR3 is TGTGCCAGCAGCTGGGGCCCCGGCCGCGAGCAGTACTTC. Translation gives CASSWGPGREQYF.

This rearrangement joins TRBV6-4 to TRBJ2-1; 13 bases align to TRBD2. Trimming cost V 5 bases and J 5 bases; bases outside gene matches: 12. This CDR3 is 18 amino acids long. The germline CDR1 and CDR2 sequences are MRHNA and SNTAGT. CDR3 sequence (DNA): TGTGCCAGCAGTTACGGACTAGCGGGAGAGGGCGGGAACAATGAGCAGTTCTTC. Its translation: CASSYGLAGEGGNNEQFF.

This chain connects TRBV30 to TRBJ2-1; 12 nucleotides agree with TRBD2. The CDR3 is made up of 13 amino acids. The V gene's germline CDR1 is GTSNPN and CDR2 SVGIG (reference sequence). J lost 8 bases, V lost 5 bases, and 4 bases had no gene match. The CDR3 spells CAWGRLAGDEQFF. The CDR3, as DNA: TGTGCCTGGGGAAGACTAGCGGGAGATGAGCAGTTCTTC.

The chain couples TRBV2 to TRBJ2-1; 11 positions match TRBD2. CDR3 length: 14 amino acids. The ends lost 5 bases at V and 7 bases at J; junction bases unmatched: 4. Germline CDR1 is SNHLY and CDR2 is FYNNEI. The CDR3 here is CASSLLAGGNEQFF. The CDR3, as DNA: TGTGCCAGCAGTCTATTAGCGGGGGGGAATGAGCAGTTCTTC.

This clone was observed a few times. This specimen includes other DNA sequences encoding the same CDR3. The chain has TRBV19 and TRBJ2-3, with unresolved D. Germline V CDR1 and CDR2: LNHDA, SQIVND (reference sequence). Deletions cut 3 bases from V and 1 base from J, with 5 bases between. The CDR3 is 13 amino acids. CDR3 bases: TGTGCCAGTAGTATGAGCGGCACAGATACGCAGTATTTT. Translation: CASSMSGTDTQYF. The complete variable domain, with remaining parts taken from reference TRBV19 and TRBJ2-3, reads DGGITQSPKYLFRKEGQNVTLSCEQNLNHDAMYWYRQDPGQGLRLIYYSQIVNDFQKGDIAEGYSVSREKKESFPLTVTSAQKNPTAFYLCASSMSGTDTQYFGPGTRLTVL.

The rearrangement uses TRBV4-2 and TRBJ2-2; TRBD2 matches 8 bases. CDR1 and CDR2 from the germline V gene are LGHNA and YNFKEQ. CDR3 length: 16 amino acids. Trimming at V came to 1 base and at J to 8 bases, leaving 9 bases not matched to a gene. In DNA form, the CDR3 reads TGTGCCAGCAGCCAAGCCGGGACTAGGTTCGGAGGGGAGCTGTTTTTT. It encodes CASSQAGTRFGGELFF.

V gene TRBV6-5 combines with J gene TRBJ1-2; 8 bases fit TRBD1. Germline lookup yields CDR1 MNHEY and CDR2 SVGAGI. J gave up 7 bases and V 8 bases, and 6 bases lay outside the gene matches. This CDR3 contains 12 residues. The CDR3 region is CASGSTGAGYTF. The DNA for the CDR3 is TGTGCCAGCGGCTCGACAGGGGCTGGCTACACCTTC.

The gene calls are TRBV11-1 and TRBJ2-5, with a weak D call TRBD2 (6 bases). CDR3 size: 15 residues. Trimming pared 6 bases from V and 1 base from J, leaving 15 bases between. Germline V gene sequence: CDR1 SGHAT, CDR2 FQDESV (reference sequence). CDR3 in DNA: TGTGCCAGCAGTCAGAGAGGGAGGATCCAAGAGACCCAGTACTTC. It yields the protein CASSQRGRIQETQYF.

The chain uses TRBV5-5 and TRBJ2-6; tentative D call: TRBD1 (5 bases). The length of the CDR3 is 15 residues. CDR1 and CDR2 (germline): SGHKS, YYEKEE (reference sequence). V was trimmed by 1 base and J by 0 bases, leaving 5 bases between them. This chain's CDR3 is CASSLTGSGANVLTF. CDR3 coding DNA: TGTGCCAGCAGCTTGACAGGCTCTGGGGCCAACGTCCTGACTTTC.

The chain recombines TRBV5-1 with TRBJ2-5; 11 nucleotides match TRBD2. The CDR3 runs to 15 residues. J lost 5 bases, V lost 1 base, and 4 bases had no gene match. The germline V gene encodes CDR1 SGHRS and CDR2 YFSETQ. Here the CDR3 DNA reads TGCGCCAGCAGCTTGACTAGCGGGGGCGGGGAGACCCAGTACTTC. Protein sequence: CASSLTSGGGETQYF.

V and J are TRBV4-1 and TRBJ1-4, with 7 bases identical to TRBD1. The V gene's germline CDR1 is MGHRA and CDR2 YSYEKL. Losses at the gene ends were 4 bases for V and 8 bases for J; bases not matched to a gene: 10. The CDR3 has 15 residues. The CDR3 region has the DNA TGCGCCAGCAGCCCGCAGGGGGTTGGTTTGGAAAAACTGTTTTTT. Amino acids: CASSPQGVGLEKLFF.

This clone was detected only once. DNA of the CDR3: TGTGCCAGCAGTTACGGAAACGGGGCGCAGTATTTT. This sequence encodes CASSYGNGAQYF. The chain recombines TRBV6-5 with TRBJ2-3; possibly TRBD2 for D (5 bases). Trimming left V 2 bases short and J 10 bases short, with 10 bases between. CDR1 and CDR2 from the germline V gene are MNHEY and SVGAGI. The CDR3 consists of 12 residues.

This clone was seen just once. The V gene is TRBV7-6, the J gene TRBJ2-2; D is undetermined. V was shortened by 7 bases and J by 3 bases, with 18 bases between the two germline ends. From germline, CDR1 is SGHVS and CDR2 FNYEAQ. The CDR3 has 16 residues. Written as DNA, the CDR3 is TGTGCCAGCACTACTTTTCTTGGGCCTGACACCGGGGAGCTGTTTTTT. Its translation: CASTTFLGPDTGELFF.

The chain has TRBV11-2 and TRBJ2-1; D uncertain. This CDR3 comprises 11 residues. Germline CDR1 is SGHAT and CDR2 is FQNNGV. The V end was cut by 1 base, the J end by 12 bases, with 7 bases between. The CDR3 nucleotides are TGTGCCAGCAGCTTAGGCCCACTGCAGTTCTTC. Translated, it gives CASSLGPLQFF.

The V and J genes are TRBV28 and TRBJ2-2, with D possibly TRBD2 on 5 matching bases. Germline CDR1 and CDR2: MDHEN and SYDVKM. The CDR3 has 17 residues. Trimming stripped 3 bases from V and 6 bases from J, with 20 bases between. The DNA for the CDR3 is TGTGCCAGCAGTTTTTTAGGGAGAGATGAAATAGCCGGGGAGCTGTTTTTT. It codes for CASSFLGRDEIAGELFF.

The chain couples TRBV15 to TRBJ1-5; TRBD1 matches 9 bases. CDR1 is LNHNV and CDR2 is YYDKDF in the germline V gene (reference sequence). The CDR3 runs 19 residues. The V and J ends lost 0 bases and 7 bases, in that order; junction bases with no gene match: 16. CDR3 amino acids: CATSRDRNGYRGHGQPQHF. The DNA of the CDR3 is TGTGCCACCAGCAGAGATCGAAATGGATACAGGGGGCATGGGCAGCCCCAGCATTTT.

This clone was recorded once. At one boundary the junction diverges from the germline segment, which might be a read error. The chain employs TRBV7-9 and TRBJ2-3; D gene unclear. The CDR3 extends over 12 amino acids. CDR1 is SEHNR and CDR2 is FQNEAQ in the germline V gene (reference sequence). The CDR3 loop is CSSSYFTDTQYF. CDR3 nucleotide sequence: TGTTCCAGCAGCTACTTCACAGATACGCAGTATTTT.

V usage is TRBV5-8 and J usage is TRBJ2-1; 12 bases match TRBD2. Per the germline V gene, CDR1 is SGHTS and CDR2 is YDEGEE. The CDR3 is 15 amino acids. V lost 3 bases and J lost 4; bases outside the gene matches: 2. DNA for the CDR3: TGTGCCAGCAGCTCCGGGACTAGCGGGTACAATGAGCAGTTCTTC. Its protein product is CASSSGTSGYNEQFF. Looking up the rest from reference TRBV5-8 and TRBJ2-1 gives the full variable domain: EAGVTQSPTHLIKTRGQQATLRCSPISGHTSVYWYQQALGLGLQFLLWYDEGEERNRGNFPPRFSGRQFPNYSSELNVNALELEDSALYLCASSSGTSGYNEQFFGPGTRLTVL.